Listed below are T cell receptor beta chains from one sample, sequenced in a study of neurological immune-mediated disorders. Using its own MiXCR run on the 5' RACE reads, TCRdb lists one record per CDR3 protein. The sample lists some 47,000 distinct CDR3 sequences, about 6.3% occurring once. The sequencing sample was made of CD4+ T cells from blood. The receptors shown here come from a middle-aged woman in good health. The conserved cysteine and the conserved F or W are not part of the CDR3 here.

>TRBV7-8|TRBJ2-2
ASSLVGGSGELF
>TRBV28|TRBJ2-1
ASSSFGLGRGYSYNEQF
>TRBV5-1|TRBJ2-3
ASSLLSTSGSSHTQY
>TRBV19|TRBJ2-2
ASSTTTARGAGELF
>TRBV20-1|TRBJ2-1
SARGPLGGGEQF
>TRBV29-1|TRBJ2-7
SVTGTSGSREQY
>TRBV7-9|TRBJ1-1
ASRSQGGGTEAF
>TRBV6-2/TRBV6-3|TRBJ2-1
ASSSRLGGDEQF
>TRBV10-3|TRBJ2-7
AIRRDSVTYEQY
>TRBV27|TRBJ2-2
ASSPPLGPNTGELF
>TRBV7-3|TRBJ2-6
ASSLTGGAGANVLT
>TRBV7-9|TRBJ1-5
ASSLNPGTGNQPQH
>TRBV20-1|TRBJ2-7
SAATGTSGTYEQY
>TRBV7-2|TRBJ2-3
ASSLRRLSTDTQY
>TRBV20-1|TRBJ2-7
SASDIDRRNEQY
>TRBV6-4|TRBJ2-1
ASSYGTSGIHNEQF
>TRBV5-1|TRBJ2-1
ASGWTSGSGEQF
>TRBV5-1|TRBJ2-6
ASSRGLAGGSSGANVLT
>TRBV29-1|TRBJ2-7
SVQRNTNYNEQY
>TRBV7-8|TRBJ2-3
ASTFTTDTQY
>TRBV29-1|TRBJ1-1
SVEESGRGKYTEAF
>TRBV7-2|TRBJ2-7
ASSFTGTGSEQY
>TRBV28|TRBJ2-6
ASSLRASYRSGANVLT
>TRBV4-2|TRBJ2-1
ASSQERAGVYNEQF
>TRBV7-2|TRBJ2-7
ASSSGRSSYEQY
>TRBV5-1|TRBJ2-3
ASSFLAGGPNTQY
>TRBV6-5|TRBJ1-1
ASMERLNTEAF
>TRBV7-2|TRBJ2-1
ASSPKEGAKQF
>TRBV6-5|TRBJ2-1
ASSLSGRAVDEQF
>TRBV20-1|TRBJ2-3
SARLLGGNTQY
>TRBV4-3|TRBJ2-1
ASSQDPGLTAYNEQF
>TRBV20-1|TRBJ2-5
SAHRQGGRETQY
>TRBV7-2|TRBJ2-5
ASSPGGLAGGLWETQY
>TRBV20-1|TRBJ1-5
SARGVEPSNQPQH
>TRBV9|TRBJ2-7
ASSVEAGVYEQY
>TRBV7-8|TRBJ1-3
ASVEGGFSGNTIY
>TRBV7-2|TRBJ1-1
ASSRTMMMTGAGGTEAF
>TRBV5-1|TRBJ2-1
ASSLGISDNNEQF
>TRBV5-1|TRBJ2-7
ASSSSSAVTEQY
>TRBV5-1|TRBJ2-2
ASSLSTGELF
>TRBV18|TRBJ2-5
ASSEEETQY
>TRBV3-1|TRBJ1-1
ASSPLGGDTEAF
>TRBV5-1|TRBJ1-3
ASSLGTAGNTIY
>TRBV5-1|TRBJ2-1
ASRIDNSANEQF
>TRBV7-3|TRBJ2-1
ASSLNGQGFWNEQF
>TRBV3-1|TRBJ2-2
ASSQEQTNTGELF
>TRBV20-1|TRBJ1-4
ASFGTSGEKLF
>TRBV20-1|TRBJ1-1
SARDFLGTEAF
>TRBV29-1|TRBJ2-1
SVEVLAGTSYNEQF
>TRBV5-1|TRBJ2-7
ASSLLGGHSYEQY
>TRBV7-9|TRBJ1-2
ASSFSARRGAGANYGYT
>TRBV20-1|TRBJ1-5
SATGQGSSNQPQH
>TRBV9|TRBJ1-4
ASSFSGGPANEKLF
>TRBV5-1|TRBJ2-2
ASSLAGHTNTGELF
>TRBV20-1|TRBJ2-5
SARETSLYQETQY
>TRBV20-1|TRBJ2-1
SAQGSGPPV
>TRBV20-1|TRBJ2-2
SAVGSWREGAGELF
>TRBV28|TRBJ2-2
ASSYPRALSGSPNTGELF